The 20 T cell receptor beta chains below were found in one sample sequenced in a study of cytomegalovirus exposure and HLA in healthy donors (dated by TCRdb to the late 2010s). Libraries were made using the immunoSEQ multiplex PCR assay. The multiplex PCR relied on a mix of 60 forward primers for TCR Vbeta segments and 13 reverse primers for TCR Jbeta segments. The table comes from immuneACCESS by way of TCRdb, which keeps in-frame sequences with V and J called. Part of the clones is missing from these tables; in studies checked, under half for an unresolved V gene and the rest for unknown reasons. This sample has a few hundred thousand clones in its table, and roughly 80% of those were observed once. 0.3% to 0.35% of the sample lies in the top ten. The sequenced sample was PBMCs. Receptor source: a girl under 10 years old in good health and CMV-seronegative.

This clone turned up a few times. The rearrangement links TRBV19 to TRBJ2-3; possible D gene TRBD2, 6 bases. This CDR3 has 15 residues. The germline gives CDR1 LNHDA, CDR2 SQIVND (reference sequence). Trimming removed 1 base at V and 5 bases at J, with 13 bases between. The chain's CDR3 is CASSIGLAYQDTQYF. The CDR3, as DNA: TGTGCCAGTAGTATAGGTCTAGCGTACCAAGATACGCAGTATTTT.

The genes are TRBV7-9 and TRBJ1-4; the match to TRBD1 covers 7 bases. Germline assignment: CDR1 SEHNR and CDR2 FQNEAQ (reference sequence). V lost 3 bases to trimming and J lost 7 bases; unmatched junction nucleotides: 8. This CDR3 region has 15 residues. CDR3 amino acids: CASSFLEGAGEKLFF. CDR3 DNA sequence: TGTGCCAGCAGCTTCTTGGAGGGGGCCGGTGAAAAACTGTTTTTT.

The chain recombines TRBV10-3 with TRBJ2-7; 12 nucleotides match TRBD2. The germline V gene has CDR1 ENHRY and CDR2 SYGVKD. The ends lost 8 bases at V and 0 bases at J; junction bases unmatched: 5. This CDR3 region has 15 residues. The CDR3 DNA reads TGTGCCATCTGTCCGGGACTAGCGGGCTCCTACGAGCAGTACTTC. Translated: CAICPGLAGSYEQYF.

V usage is TRBV6-1 and J usage is TRBJ1-3; D is perhaps TRBD1 (5 bases). Germline values: CDR1 MNHNS, CDR2 SASEGT. The CDR3 spans 13 residues. The V gene lost 7 bases and the J gene lost 4 bases, with 11 bases spanning the gap. The CDR3 loop is CASTWGLGNTIYF. The CDR3 DNA is TGTGCCAGCACTTGGGGACTCGGAAACACCATATATTTT.

The table lists this clone with a count of one. This sequence joins TRBV28 and TRBJ2-7; the D is unclear. The V gene lost 2 bases and the J gene lost 5 bases, with 13 bases spanning the gap. CDR1 is MDHEN and CDR2 is SYDVKM in the germline V gene. The CDR3 extends over 14 amino acids. CDR3 sequence (DNA): TGTGCCAGCAGTTTACCGGCGGTTGAGAACGAGCAGTACTTC. It codes for CASSLPAVENEQYF.

This clone was seen only once. CDR3 nucleotides: TGTGCCAGCAGTTTGGGACAGAGGGGGGAAACTGAAGCTTTCTTT. It encodes CASSLGQRGETEAFF. The V gene is TRBV27, the J gene TRBJ1-1; 7 nucleotides agree with TRBD1. Per germline, CDR1 MNHEY and CDR2 SMNVEV (reference sequence). The CDR3 loop spans 15 amino acids. The trim removed 3 bases at V and 5 bases at J, leaving 9 bases unmatched.

This clone is a singleton in its sample. The rearrangement joins TRBV6-1 to TRBJ1-2; 8 bases agree with TRBD1. CDR1 is MNHNS, CDR2 SASEGT, per germline. The J segment lost 8 bases and the V segment lost 2 bases, leaving 4 bases of the junction unmatched. The CDR3 totals 13 residues. The CDR3 nucleotides are TGTGCCAGCAGTGAAAACAGGGGGAGCGGCTACACCTTC. This translates into CASSENRGSGYTF.

In its sample, this clone was seen once. V is TRBV5-1 and J is TRBJ2-7; 8 bases are a match to TRBD2. Germline lookup yields CDR1 SGHRS and CDR2 YFSETQ. V was pared by 0 bases and J by 3 bases, with 11 bases of the junction left unmatched. This CDR3 is 17 amino acids long. In DNA form, the CDR3 reads TGCGCCAGCAGCTTGGGGCCTAGCGGGCGGGTCGTCTACGAGCAGTACTTC. Translation: CASSLGPSGRVVYEQYF.

This clone turned up a few times. The same CDR3 can be traced to other DNA sequences in this sample. The rearrangement links TRBV6-5 to TRBJ1-1, with a tentative D call TRBD1 (6 bases). Germline values: CDR1 MNHEY, CDR2 SVGAGI. This CDR3 region has 12 residues. The V end was cut by 6 bases, the J end by 1 base, with 6 bases between. CDR3 protein: CASRTGNTEAFF. CDR3 coding DNA: TGTGCCAGCAGGACAGGGAACACTGAAGCTTTCTTT.

The chain carries TRBV27 and TRBJ1-1; no clear D. The CDR3 loop spans 18 amino acids. With 2 bases removed from V and 0 bases from J, the gap between germline ends came to 19 bases. The germline gives CDR1 MNHEY, CDR2 SMNVEV (reference sequence). The CDR3 DNA follows: TGTGCCAGCAGTTTAGGTCCCGGACTGACCGCTATGAACACTGAAGCTTTCTTT. As protein: CASSLGPGLTAMNTEAFF.

This chain connects TRBV7-6 to TRBJ1-3, with D unresolved. Trimming removed 3 bases from V and 1 base from J, with 7 bases in between. This CDR3 is built from 14 residues. Germline CDR1 is SGHVS and CDR2 is FNYEAQ. CDR3 region: CASSFPTSGNTIYF. CDR3 DNA sequence: TGTGCCAGCAGCTTCCCAACTTCTGGAAACACCATATATTTT.

The V and J genes are TRBV27 and TRBJ2-3, with TRBD1 matching over 9 bases. Germline assignment: CDR1 MNHEY and CDR2 SMNVEV (reference sequence). Trimming took 4 bases from V and 5 from J; bases not matched to a gene: 7. CDR3 size: 15 residues. Here the CDR3 reads CASSSAGTGLDTQYF. Here the CDR3 DNA reads TGTGCCAGCAGTTCCGCCGGGACAGGGTTAGATACGCAGTATTTT.

The rearrangement uses TRBV28 and TRBJ1-1; TRBD1 is a possible D gene (5 bases). The V gene lost 3 bases and the J gene lost 3 bases, with 8 bases spanning the gap. Looked up from germline, CDR1 is MDHEN and CDR2 is SYDVKM. The CDR3 extends over 13 amino acids. This chain's CDR3 is CASSFAGDTEAFF. The CDR3 DNA sequence: TGTGCCAGCAGTTTTGCGGGGGACACTGAAGCTTTCTTT. The variable domain in full, with the rest retrieved from reference TRBV28 and TRBJ1-1, is DVKVTQSSRYLVKRTGEKVFLECVQDMDHENMFWYRQDPGLGLRLIYFSYDVKMKEKGDIPEGYSVSREKKERFSLILESASTNQTSMYLCASSFAGDTEAFFGQGTRLTVV.

The gene calls are TRBV28 and TRBJ2-5, with 8 bases identical to TRBD2. The V segment lost 6 bases and the J segment 4 bases; nucleotides outside the gene matches: 4. The CDR3 runs 13 residues. Germline lookup yields CDR1 MDHEN and CDR2 SYDVKM. The CDR3 protein is CASSRGGGETQYF. CDR3 DNA: TGTGCCAGCAGCCGGGGGGGAGGAGAGACCCAGTACTTC.

In this sample, this clone turned up a few times. The chain recombines TRBV27 with TRBJ2-1, with 8 bases aligning to TRBD2. CDR3 length equals 17 residues. CDR1 MNHEY and CDR2 SMNVEV come from the germline V gene (reference sequence). Germline trimming cut 3 bases from V and 4 bases from J; bases unmatched to any gene: 11. CDR3 amino acids: CASSFYRGLGPYNEQFF. In DNA form, the CDR3 reads TGTGCCAGCAGTTTTTATCGGGGACTAGGACCGTACAATGAGCAGTTCTTC.

The chain joins TRBV23-1 to TRBJ2-7, with a possible D match to TRBD1 (5 bases). TRBV23-1 is an ORF for which the function is uncertain. The CDR3 length is 15 residues. V lost 0 bases and J 4 bases, leaving 13 bases between the germline ends. The CDR3 DNA follows: TGCGCCAGCAGTCAATCACGGCACAGGACGTACGAGCAGTACTTC. This sequence encodes CASSQSRHRTYEQYF.

The chain employs TRBV2 and TRBJ2-7, with D possibly TRBD2 on 6 matching bases. Deletions cut 9 bases from V and 4 bases from J, with 16 bases between. The CDR3 has 13 residues. Germline CDR1 and CDR2: SNHLY and FYNNEI. Here the CDR3 reads CASFGGVEYEQYF. In DNA, the CDR3 is TGTGCCAGTTTTGGCGGGGTAGAGTACGAGCAGTACTTC. Full variable domain (missing parts from reference TRBV2 and TRBJ2-7): EPEVTQTPSHQVTQMGQEVILRCVPISNHLYFYWYRQILGQKVEFLVSFYNNEISEKSEIFDDQFSVERPDGSNFTLKIRSTKLEDSAMYFCASFGGVEYEQYFGPGTRLTVT.

The chain uses TRBV27 and TRBJ2-1; 7 nucleotides line up with TRBD2. Per the germline V gene, CDR1 is MNHEY and CDR2 is SMNVEV (reference sequence). The CDR3 has 15 amino acids. The J segment lost 4 bases and the V segment lost 4 bases, leaving 7 bases of the junction unmatched. The CDR3 reads CASSSGGLRYNEQFF. CDR3 DNA sequence: TGTGCCAGCAGTTCGGGAGGATTAAGATACAATGAGCAGTTCTTC.

The chain couples TRBV4-1 to TRBJ2-6, with 8 positions matching TRBD2. With 5 bases clipped from V and 0 bases from J, the junction kept 6 bases outside the gene matches. The CDR3 has 17 amino acids. Looked up from germline, CDR1 is MGHRA and CDR2 is YSYEKL. The CDR3, as DNA: TGCGCCAGCAGCTTTAGCGGGGTTAGCTCTGGGGCCAACGTCCTGACTTTC. It specifies CASSFSGVSSGANVLTF.

The rearrangement joins TRBV9 to TRBJ2-7, with TRBD1 matching 10 bases. The germline V gene has CDR1 SGDLS and CDR2 YYNGEE. This CDR3 contains 13 residues. V gave up 7 bases and J gave up 1 base; unmatched junction bases: 2. The CDR3: CASGTGDSYEQYF. CDR3 DNA sequence: TGTGCCAGCGGGACAGGGGATTCCTACGAGCAGTACTTC.